The 10 T cell receptor beta chains in this list originate from one sample, sequenced in a study of T cells in localized non-small cell lung cancer. Repertoires were generated with immunoSEQ multiplex PCR, while TCRdb's copy carries only in-frame clones and drops some. The sample has roughly 40,000 clones, 81% seen once. The sequencing used peripheral blood mononuclear cells, collected before any cancer treatment. These TCRs come from a male donor aged 60 or over with stage II lung adenocarcinoma.

This clone was picked up one time. The rearrangement uses TRBV4-1 and TRBJ2-3, with 9 bases lining up with TRBD2. Trimming removed 3 bases from V and 0 bases from J; junction bases left unmatched: 4. Germline V gene sequence: CDR1 MGHRA, CDR2 YSYEKL. The CDR3 is 16 amino acids. The CDR3 region has the DNA TGCGCCAGCAGCCATTATAGCGGGAGTAGCACAGATACGCAGTATTTT. Translated, it gives CASSHYSGSSTDTQYF.

The chain uses TRBV6-5 and TRBJ1-2; D perhaps matches TRBD1 (5 bases). V lost 3 bases to trimming and J lost 2 bases, with 10 bases between them. This CDR3 contains 14 residues. CDR1 MNHEY and CDR2 SVGAGI come from the germline V gene. CDR3 region: CASSYSKGNYGYTF. Here the CDR3 DNA reads TGTGCCAGCAGTTATTCAAAGGGGAACTATGGCTACACCTTC.

The chain joins TRBV10-2 to TRBJ2-3; D call uncertain. The CDR3 spans 15 residues. Trimming stripped 3 bases from V and 2 bases from J, with 12 bases between. CDR1 is WSHSY, CDR2 SAAADI, per germline. The CDR3 nucleotides read TGCGCCAGCAGTGATGGGAAGAGAGCCACAGATACGCAGTATTTT. This sequence encodes CASSDGKRATDTQYF.

Only a few counts were recorded for this clone. CDR3 nucleotides: TGTGCCAGCAGCTCCGGGACAGGGTACAATGAGCAGTTCTTC. The encoded protein is CASSSGTGYNEQFF. The V and J genes are TRBV7-2 and TRBJ2-1; 9 bases fit TRBD1. V was clipped by 4 bases and J by 4 bases; unmatched bases: 2. The germline CDR1 and CDR2 sequences are SGHTA and FQGNSA. The CDR3 runs 14 residues.

The chain is built from TRBV27 and TRBJ2-7; D perhaps matches TRBD1 (6 bases). Trimming shortened V by 0 bases and J by 4 bases, and 10 bases separated the two germline ends. Germline V lookup: CDR1 MNHEY, CDR2 SMNVEV (reference sequence). The CDR3 runs to 14 residues. The DNA for the CDR3 is TGTGCCAGCAGTTTATCGTGGGGGCAGTACGAGCAGTACTTC. Amino acid sequence: CASSLSWGQYEQYF.

The chain is built from TRBV2 and TRBJ2-5; D is possibly TRBD2 (5 bases). CDR3 size: 10 residues. V gave up 6 bases and J gave up 12 bases, with 11 bases separating them. Germline V CDR1 and CDR2: SNHLY, FYNNEI. This CDR3 is CASRWTRKYF. The DNA for the CDR3 is TGTGCCAGCAGATGGACTCGGAAGTACTTC.

In this sample, this clone turned up a few times. The genes are TRBV28 and TRBJ1-1; 12 nucleotides agree with TRBD1. V shed 5 bases and J 9 bases; nucleotides not matched to a gene: 10. There are 15 residues in the CDR3. Germline CDR1 MDHEN, CDR2 SYDVKM. The CDR3 coding sequence is TGTGCCAGCAGTGGGGGGGACAGGGGGCAGGCTAAAGCTTTCTTT. It translates to CASSGGDRGQAKAFF. The full variable domain, rest sourced from reference TRBV28 and TRBJ1-1, is DVKVTQSSRYLVKRTGEKVFLECVQDMDHENMFWYRQDPGLGLRLIYFSYDVKMKEKGDIPEGYSVSREKKERFSLILESASTNQTSMYLCASSGGDRGQAKAFFGQGTRLTVV.

The chain employs TRBV7-9 and TRBJ2-5; the match to TRBD1 covers 9 bases. After removal of 4 bases from V and 2 bases from J, the junction contained 5 bases not matched to a gene. CDR1 is SEHNR and CDR2 is FQNEAQ in the germline V gene (reference sequence). The CDR3 has 15 residues. Written as DNA, the CDR3 is TGTGCCAGCAGCTACGGGACAGGGTTTCAAGAGACCCAGTACTTC. Translating it yields CASSYGTGFQETQYF.

V and J are TRBV29-1 and TRBJ1-1; 9 nucleotides match TRBD1. CDR1 is SQVTM and CDR2 is ANQGSEA in the germline V gene. This CDR3 has 15 residues. The junction had 9 bases not matched to a gene; V was cut back by 7 bases and J by 0 bases. The chain's CDR3 is CSADRGDLMNTEAFF. CDR3 bases: TGCAGCGCGGACAGGGGTGACCTTATGAACACTGAAGCTTTCTTT.

V and J are TRBV25-1 and TRBJ1-4, with 10 bases fitting TRBD1. There are 15 residues in the CDR3. The V and J ends lost 4 bases and 8 bases, in that order; junction bases with no gene match: 7. CDR1 is MGHDK and CDR2 is SYGVNS in the germline V gene. The CDR3, as DNA: TGTGCCAGCAGTGCCGACAGGGGGCGCGGGGAAAAACTGTTTTTT. Protein product: CASSADRGRGEKLFF.